The 26 T cell receptor beta chains below all came from one sample that was sequenced in a study of CD8+ T cells in alopecia areata. In each case, RNA was isolated and then reverse transcribed into cDNA as the sequencing template. Clones were read by immunoSEQ multiplex PCR, and TCRdb kept only the in-frame ones, dropping some. The data hold hundreds of thousands of clones, with approximately 61% observed a single time. Specimen: CD4+ T cells sorted from blood, collected at week 0. All receptors derive from a human donor with alopecia areata.

The gene calls are TRBV6-5 and TRBJ2-3; D may be TRBD2 (6 bases). Trimming cost V 7 bases and J 1 base, with 15 bases left between them. CDR3 length: 15 residues. Per germline, CDR1 MNHEY and CDR2 SVGAGI. The CDR3 DNA follows: TGTGCCAGCAACCCCGCGGGATATGGCACAGATACGCAGTATTTT. This sequence encodes CASNPAGYGTDTQYF.

V usage is TRBV29-1 and J usage is TRBJ2-3; D is tentatively TRBD1 or TRBD2 (5 bases each). CDR1 is SQVTM, CDR2 ANQGSEA, per germline. CDR3 size: 14 residues. V was trimmed by 6 bases and J by 5 bases, leaving 18 bases between them. The CDR3 protein is CSVSGTKNRDTQYF. The CDR3 DNA sequence: TGCAGCGTCTCCGGGACCAAGAACCGAGATACGCAGTATTTT.

The chain combines TRBV28 with TRBJ2-7; tentative D call: TRBD2 (7 bases). V dropped 3 bases and J dropped 2 bases, with 11 bases sitting between them. This CDR3 spans 14 amino acids. Germline lookup yields CDR1 MDHEN and CDR2 SYDVKM. The CDR3 reads CASSFREGAYEQYF. In DNA, the CDR3 is TGTGCCAGCAGTTTCAGGGAGGGGGCCTACGAGCAGTACTTC.

This clone was observed a single time. The rearrangement joins TRBV7-2 to TRBJ1-5; perhaps TRBD1 as D (5 bases). Germline CDR1 reads SGHTA; CDR2 reads FQGNSA. This CDR3 is 16 amino acids long. Trimming took off 4 bases at V and 2 bases at J, with 15 bases between the two ends. The CDR3 sequence: CASSSEGMIGNQPQHF. The CDR3 DNA follows: TGTGCCAGCAGCTCGGAGGGGATGATAGGCAATCAGCCCCAGCATTTT.

This clone was seen more than once but under ten times. The genes are TRBV25-1 and TRBJ2-1; 8 positions match TRBD1. Germline V gene sequence: CDR1 MGHDK, CDR2 SYGVNS. The junction had 5 bases not matched to a gene; V was cut back by 7 bases and J by 0 bases. The CDR3 contains 15 residues. CDR3 nucleotides: TGTGCCAGCACCGCACAGGGGGGCTCCTACAATGAGCAGTTCTTC. This translates into CASTAQGGSYNEQFF.

This clone was observed a few times. The chain is built from TRBV5-4 and TRBJ2-2; the D gene is possibly TRBD1 (6 bases). The CDR3 is 14 amino acids. V was cut by 4 bases and J by 6 bases, with 13 bases left in between. The germline V gene has CDR1 SGHNT and CDR2 YYREEE (reference sequence). The CDR3 protein is CASSTLAGAGELFF. CDR3 coding DNA: TGTGCCAGCAGCACCCTAGCAGGGGCCGGGGAGCTGTTTTTT. Full variable domain (missing parts from reference TRBV5-4 and TRBJ2-2): ETGVTQSPTHLIKTRGQQVTLRCSSQSGHNTVSWYQQALGQGPQFIFQYYREEENGRGNFPPRFSGLQFPNYSSELNVNALELDDSALYLCASSTLAGAGELFFGEGSRLTVL.

This rearrangement joins TRBV29-1 to TRBJ2-7; D perhaps matches TRBD1 (5 bases). CDR3 length: 12 residues. Trimming removed 3 bases from V and 5 bases from J, with 11 bases in between. CDR1 SQVTM and CDR2 ANQGSEA come from the germline V gene. CDR3 amino acids: CSVEKTGDEQYF. The CDR3 DNA is TGCAGCGTTGAGAAAACAGGAGACGAGCAGTACTTC.

The chain combines TRBV6-5 with TRBJ1-5; D not resolved. The germline V and J ends were trimmed by 0 bases and 2 bases, with 8 bases remaining between them. The CDR3 length is 15 residues. Germline loops: CDR1 MNHEY, CDR2 SVGAGI. This chain's CDR3 is CASSYSKYGNQPQHF. Written as DNA, the CDR3 is TGTGCCAGCAGTTACTCAAAATACGGCAATCAGCCCCAGCATTTT.

The gene calls are TRBV11-2 and TRBJ2-1; 11 positions agree with TRBD2. The CDR3 is made up of 15 amino acids. Germline values: CDR1 SGHAT, CDR2 FQNNGV. The J segment lost 7 bases and the V segment lost 6 bases, leaving 8 bases of the junction unmatched. CDR3 in amino acids: CASRKLAGVGNEQFF. CDR3 bases: TGTGCCAGCAGGAAACTAGCGGGAGTAGGTAATGAGCAGTTCTTC.

This clone was seen once. The chain combines TRBV30 with TRBJ1-2; 7 bases fit TRBD1. CDR1 is GTSNPN and CDR2 is SVGIG in the germline V gene (reference sequence). V lost 3 bases and J lost 2; bases outside the gene matches: 6. The CDR3 is made up of 14 amino acids. The CDR3 DNA reads as TGTGCCTGGAGGGGACAGCAATCCAACTATGGCTACACCTTC. It codes for CAWRGQQSNYGYTF.

This chain joins TRBV18 and TRBJ1-3; no definite D call. CDR3 length equals 18 residues. Germline V gene lookup returns CDR1 KGHSH and CDR2 LQKENI. Trimming left V 3 bases short and J 0 bases short, with 18 bases between. The CDR3 loop is CASSPGGKSQNSGNTIYF. Written as DNA, the CDR3 is TGTGCCAGCTCACCCGGTGGGAAGAGCCAAAACTCTGGAAACACCATATATTTT.

The chain links TRBV5-1 to TRBJ2-5; TRBD1 agrees at 10 bases. V shed 2 bases, J shed 5 bases, and the junction held 9 bases outside the gene matches. CDR1 is SGHRS and CDR2 is YFSETQ in the germline V gene. The CDR3 spans 16 residues. CDR3 residues: CASSFATGTGAETQYF. The CDR3 DNA follows: TGCGCCAGCAGCTTCGCGACCGGGACAGGGGCTGAGACCCAGTACTTC.

The rearrangement uses TRBV5-1 and TRBJ1-2; D possibly corresponds to TRBD1 (6 bases). The V gene lost 3 bases and the J gene lost 1 base, with 19 bases spanning the gap. Germline CDR1 SGHRS, CDR2 YFSETQ. This CDR3 spans 17 amino acids. CDR3 coding DNA: TGCGCCAGCAGCTCAGGACAGCGAACCGTGGGTAACTATGGCTACACCTTC. It specifies CASSSGQRTVGNYGYTF.

The CDR3 here is CASSYSSLVTEAFF. The DNA for the CDR3 is TGTGCCAGCAGTTACTCATCTCTGGTGACTGAAGCTTTCTTT. The chain links TRBV6-5 to TRBJ1-1, with unresolved D. Trimming shortened V by 0 bases and J by 5 bases, and 10 bases separated the two germline ends. This CDR3 region has 14 residues. Germline V lookup: CDR1 MNHEY, CDR2 SVGAGI.

This clone came up a few times. The chain is built from TRBV19 and TRBJ2-1; possible D gene TRBD1, 5 bases. CDR1 and CDR2 (germline): LNHDA, SQIVND (reference sequence). The CDR3 extends over 15 amino acids. The V gene lost 4 bases and the J gene lost 5 bases, with 15 bases spanning the gap. As DNA, the CDR3 is TGTGCCAGTAGTACAATACAGGACGTCCACAATGAGCAGTTCTTC. It is translated as CASSTIQDVHNEQFF.

This clone showed up just a few times. The chain combines TRBV29-1 with TRBJ1-2, with TRBD1 identical over 8 bases. Germline loops: CDR1 SQVTM, CDR2 ANQGSEA. The CDR3 sequence is 12 residues long. J was trimmed by 8 bases and V by 4 bases; bases with no gene match: 6. DNA for the CDR3: TGCAGCGTTGGGGGACAGGTGATCGGCTACACCTTC. Its translation is CSVGGQVIGYTF.

The chain recombines TRBV29-1 with TRBJ2-1; 8 bases are a match to TRBD2. Trimming removed 6 bases from V and 6 bases from J; junction bases left unmatched: 7. Germline assignment: CDR1 SQVTM and CDR2 ANQGSEA. This CDR3 has 13 residues. CDR3 protein: CSVGLEFSNEQFF. In nucleotides, the CDR3 is TGCAGCGTGGGACTAGAATTTTCCAATGAGCAGTTCTTC.

The J gene is TRBJ1-2, the V gene TRBV15; TRBD1 aligns across 10 bases. Trimming removed 3 bases from V and 4 bases from J; junction bases left unmatched: 5. Germline V gene sequence: CDR1 LNHNV, CDR2 YYDKDF (reference sequence). There are 15 residues in the CDR3. The CDR3 DNA reads as TGTGCCACCAGCAGGGGGGACAGGGGAACCTATGGCTACACCTTC. Protein: CATSRGDRGTYGYTF.

The chain employs TRBV9 and TRBJ2-3; D not certain. Germline loops: CDR1 SGDLS, CDR2 YYNGEE. Trimming pared 0 bases from V and 2 bases from J, leaving 10 bases between. The CDR3 spans 15 residues. The CDR3 DNA reads as TGTGCCAGCAGCGTAGGGACGAGCTCCACAGATACGCAGTATTTT. Translating it yields CASSVGTSSTDTQYF.

This chain connects TRBV29-1 to TRBJ1-2; D is possibly TRBD1 (5 bases). The CDR3 contains 14 residues. Trimming stripped 0 bases from V and 1 base from J, with 9 bases between. Germline V lookup: CDR1 SQVTM, CDR2 ANQGSEA. CDR3 residues: CSVEDPGRNYGYTF. The DNA for the CDR3 is TGCAGCGTTGAAGATCCGGGGCGTAACTATGGCTACACCTTC.

The V gene is TRBV29-1, the J gene TRBJ2-5, with D perhaps TRBD1 (6 bases). The germline V gene has CDR1 SQVTM and CDR2 ANQGSEA. The germline V and J ends were trimmed by 6 bases and 5 bases, with 13 bases remaining between them. The CDR3 has 12 amino acids. The CDR3, as DNA: TGCAGCGTAGACAGGTCCCGGGAGACCCAGTACTTC. As protein: CSVDRSRETQYF.

The V gene is TRBV7-2, the J gene TRBJ2-2, with 8 bases lining up with TRBD1. The CDR3 is 15 residues long. Germline CDR1 and CDR2: SGHTA and FQGNSA. V dropped 5 bases and J dropped 5; count of bases not matched to a gene: 7. CDR3 residues: CASSTGQGWTGELFF. DNA for the CDR3: TGTGCCAGCAGCACCGGACAGGGTTGGACCGGGGAGCTGTTTTTT.

A note on this clone: Other DNA variants within this sample encode the same CDR3. The chain combines TRBV7-9 with TRBJ2-1; TRBD2 aligns across 12 bases. The junction had 2 bases not matched to a gene; V was cut back by 1 base and J by 10 bases. Per germline, CDR1 SEHNR and CDR2 FQNEAQ (reference sequence). This CDR3 contains 14 residues. CDR3 sequence (DNA): TGTGCCAGCAGCTTAGGGACTAGCGGGACCGAGCAGTTCTTC. Translated: CASSLGTSGTEQFF.

The CDR3 DNA follows: TGTGCCAGCAGTGACTCTGCAGGGACTCGAGATACGCAGTATTTT. Translating it yields CASSDSAGTRDTQYF. The gene calls are TRBV6-4 and TRBJ2-3; weak D call: TRBD2 (6 bases). The germline V gene has CDR1 MRHNA and CDR2 SNTAGT. Trimming shortened V by 0 bases and J by 5 bases, and 12 bases separated the two germline ends. CDR3 length equals 15 residues.

This clone was seen more than once but under ten times. V is TRBV2 and J is TRBJ2-6; D perhaps matches TRBD1 (6 bases). Deletions cut 5 bases from V and 3 bases from J, with 11 bases between. Germline V gives CDR1 SNHLY, CDR2 FYNNEI. This CDR3 region has 15 residues. In nucleotides, the CDR3 is TGTGCCAGCAGTCTGGGGGCATTTGGGGCCAACGTCCTGACTTTC. Protein sequence: CASSLGAFGANVLTF.

This clone was counted a single time. The chain employs TRBV27 and TRBJ1-1; no firm D call. Looked up from germline, CDR1 is MNHEY and CDR2 is SMNVEV (reference sequence). This CDR3 spans 16 amino acids. Trimming left V 0 bases short and J 0 bases short, with 11 bases between. The CDR3 bases are TGTGCCAGCAGTTTATCCTTAGGAGCTATGAACACTGAAGCTTTCTTT. It is translated as CASSLSLGAMNTEAFF.